One TCR beta chain is described in this entry. The antigen is undetermined. The data stem from a study of vaccination effects on CD4 cells after COVID-19. Clones were read by immunoSEQ multiplex PCR, and TCRdb kept only the in-frame ones, dropping some. The table lists 45,000 to 75,000 clones, 70% to 80% of them singletons. Germline assignment: CDR1 DFQATT and CDR2 SNEGSKA (reference sequence). J lost 4 bases, V lost 3 bases, and 7 bases had no gene match. The CDR3 is 15 residues long. Subsequent to 10 days of culture, CD4+ T cells were isolated. Sequencing used CD4+ T cells from PBMCs cultured without peptide, obtained before COVID-19 vaccination. The V call is TRBV20-1, the J call TRBJ1-1; 11 nucleotides match TRBD1. The receptor was derived from a human donor who received a COVID-19 vaccine. The DNA for the CDR3 is TGCAGTGCTAGTCCGGGACAGGGGGGTAGCACTGAAGCTTTCTTT. It encodes CSASPGQGGSTEAFF.